This T cell receptor beta chain was recovered during a study of T-cell reconstitution after alpha-beta-depleted transplantation in children (dated by TCRdb to the mid-2010s). With respect to the entire study: Using TCR repertoire profiling, the study followed T-cell immune reconstitution in a quantitative way in children after TCRalphabeta/CD19-depleted allogeneic hematopoietic cell transplantation. The full study reports these points: The apparently early recovery of alphabetaT-cell counts about two months after transplant reportedly depended on only several hundred rapidly expanded clones that came from non-depleted graft cells. In some patients, the high TCRbeta diversity seen at day 60 was put down to recipient T cells and intrathymic progenitors that had survived conditioning. Over the following months the frequencies of hyperexpanded clones went down, and after one year T-cell counts and TCRbeta diversity were mostly credited to newly produced T cells.

From a lookup of the germline V gene (reference sequence), CDR1 and CDR2 are MNHEY and SMNVEV. The CDR3 contains 16 residues, cysteine and phenylalanine counted. Kept here is only the CDR3 DNA, which spans 48 bases and is read in frame from base 1. V is clipped by 2 bases and J by 6 bases, and the sequence between their germline boundaries is 20 bases long. The treatment or condition label, read with the paper, signifies: allogeneic hematopoietic cell transplantation with graft depleted of TCRalphabeta T cells and CD19 B cells. Transplant recipients were children who received TCRalphabeta/CD19-depleted allogeneic hematopoietic cell grafts. This clonotype was detected a few times. It has no known antigen specificity. No much larger clone exists at a distance of one base, and base qualities are not known. Libraries were constructed by PCR. The listed sequencing device is Illumina HiSeq 2500. To normalize quantification of the TCRbeta repertoire, the TCR libraries were built with molecular barcoding that relied on unique molecular identifiers. TCRdb reworked the public reads: Q25 trimming with fastp, MiXCR clone assembly, productive beta chains retained. Every distinct CDR3 protein forms one entry, paired with its most common genes and DNA. The sample includes about 420,000 distinct CDR3 sequences, with roughly 15% observed a single time. Roughly 27% of the sample is taken by the ten largest.

The TCR comes from a boy younger than two who had a stem cell transplant for Wiskott-Aldrich syndrome, so the T cells may come from the graft donor. Specimen: PBMCs, mostly from graft donor cells, collected 360 days after TCRalphabeta/CD19-depleted stem cell transplant. The sequence joins TRBV27 to TRBJ2-7; 5 matching bases give a weak D call of TRBD2. The CDR3 corresponds to CASSLTGTLYSGEQYF. The nucleotide sequence reads as follows: TGTGCCAGCAGTTTAACGGGAACACTATACAGTGGCGAGCAGTACTTC.